One sample yielded the 22 T cell receptor beta chains listed below, sequenced in a study of blood T cell repertoires in COVID-19. Sequencing was performed with immunoSEQ multiplex PCR; in TCRdb, only in-frame clones are kept and a portion is missing. The table records approximately 290,000 clones, 70% to 90% of them present only once. Sequenced: PBMCs or T cells enriched from blood (not recorded which). Receptors originate from a woman in her thirties who had recovered from COVID-19.

The V and J genes are TRBV9 and TRBJ1-2; weak D call: TRBD1 (6 bases). This CDR3 comprises 17 residues. V was cut by 0 bases and J by 3 bases, with 18 bases left in between. CDR1 and CDR2 from the germline V gene are SGDLS and YYNGEE. The chain's CDR3 is CASSVARGVSVDYGYTF. In DNA form, the CDR3 reads TGTGCCAGCAGCGTAGCCAGGGGAGTTTCGGTGGACTATGGCTACACCTTC. Variable domain in full (rest from reference TRBV9 and TRBJ1-2): DSGVTQTPKHLITATGQRVTLRCSPRSGDLSVYWYQQSLDQGLQFLIQYYNGEERAKGNILERFSAQQFPDLHSELNLSSLELGDSALYFCASSVARGVSVDYGYTFGSGTRLTVV.

The rearrangement links TRBV7-9 to TRBJ2-5; D possibly corresponds to TRBD1 (5 bases). The V end lost 3 bases, the J end lost 4 bases, and 9 bases lay between the germline ends. CDR1 is SEHNR, CDR2 FQNEAQ, per germline (reference sequence). The CDR3 spans 13 residues. CDR3 DNA sequence: TGTGCCAGCAGCTTGGGGCAAAGAGAGACCCAGTACTTC. This gives the protein CASSLGQRETQYF.

The chain links TRBV28 to TRBJ1-3; D ambiguous. The CDR3 loop spans 14 amino acids. V dropped 6 bases and J dropped 1 base, with 10 bases sitting between them. CDR1 is MDHEN, CDR2 SYDVKM, per germline. The CDR3 is CASRRSVSGNTIYF. CDR3 in DNA: TGTGCCAGCAGGCGTTCTGTGTCTGGAAACACCATATATTTT.

J is TRBJ2-5 and V is TRBV12-3 or TRBV12-4, with a tentative D call TRBD1 (6 bases). The CDR3 runs to 12 residues. V was shortened by 5 bases and J by 12 bases, with 16 bases between the two germline ends. The CDR3 region is CASSRQTGHEYF. The DNA for the CDR3 is TGTGCCAGCAGTCGTCAGACGGGACACGAGTACTTC.

V usage is TRBV5-1 and J usage is TRBJ2-5; D possibly corresponds to TRBD2 (5 bases). The CDR3 runs to 15 residues. Trimming stripped 0 bases from V and 2 bases from J, with 11 bases between. Germline-derived CDR1 and CDR2 are SGHRS and YFSETQ. CDR3 residues: CASSLAWEQQETQYF. The DNA of the CDR3 is TGCGCCAGCAGCTTGGCTTGGGAGCAGCAAGAGACCCAGTACTTC.

J is TRBJ1-1 and V is TRBV30; TRBD1 might be the D (5 bases). CDR1 is GTSNPN and CDR2 is SVGIG in the germline V gene (reference sequence). V shed 4 bases and J shed 11 bases, with 17 bases lying between them. This CDR3 is built from 12 residues. The CDR3 sequence: CAWTAGPSAAFF. For the CDR3, the DNA is TGTGCCTGGACCGCGGGGCCGTCGGCGGCTTTCTTT.

V is TRBV29-1 and J is TRBJ2-3; 7 bases match TRBD1. The CDR3 loop spans 14 amino acids. The V gene's germline CDR1 is SQVTM and CDR2 ANQGSEA. Germline trimming cut 7 bases from V and 9 bases from J; bases unmatched to any gene: 16. This CDR3 is CSGLPGQLLSTQYF. The CDR3 DNA sequence: TGCAGCGGTTTACCGGGACAGCTCCTTTCCACGCAGTATTTT.

V is TRBV6-5 and J is TRBJ1-5, with 9 positions matching TRBD1. Unmatched junction bases numbered 7, after V lost 6 bases and J lost 4 bases. Germline loops: CDR1 MNHEY, CDR2 SVGAGI. This CDR3 region has 15 residues. CDR3 DNA sequence: TGTGCCAGCAGGGCACAGGGGGCTAGAAATCAGCCCCAGCATTTT. The encoded protein is CASRAQGARNQPQHF.

The chain has TRBV27 and TRBJ1-2; tentative D call: TRBD1 (5 bases). The ends were cut back, 2 bases at V and 4 bases at J, with 8 bases in the middle. The CDR3 runs 13 residues. Looked up from germline, CDR1 is MNHEY and CDR2 is SMNVEV (reference sequence). The CDR3 is CASSLGGSYGYTF. The DNA for the CDR3 is TGTGCCAGCAGTTTAGGGGGGAGCTATGGCTACACCTTC.

The DNA of the CDR3 is TGTGCAAGTCGCCTGATCGCCCCTGGGACAGGGCGGGTAACTAATGAAAAACTGTTTTTT. This codes for CASRLIAPGTGRVTNEKLFF. The chain employs TRBV12-2 and TRBJ1-4; the table assigns TRBD1, which was not confirmed against the DNA. TRBV12-2 is described as a pseudogene. There are 20 residues in the CDR3.

This clone was seen only a few times. The gene calls are TRBV6-5 and TRBJ1-2, with D possibly matching TRBD1 (5 bases). The CDR3 has 13 residues. Germline V lookup: CDR1 MNHEY, CDR2 SVGAGI. Trimming left V 10 bases short and J 4 bases short, with 16 bases between. The CDR3 sequence: CAKKRGSSYGYTF. The CDR3 nucleotides read TGTGCCAAAAAGCGGGGGTCTAGCTATGGCTACACCTTC.

The V and J genes are TRBV4-1 and TRBJ2-7; D unclear. The germline V and J ends were trimmed by 2 bases and 4 bases, with 9 bases remaining between them. CDR3 length equals 13 residues. Germline V gives CDR1 MGHRA, CDR2 YSYEKL. The CDR3 DNA reads TGCGCCAGCAGCCAACTACAGAGATACGAGCAGTACTTC. This encodes CASSQLQRYEQYF.

V gene TRBV7-9 combines with J gene TRBJ2-4, with D perhaps matching TRBD1 (6 bases). The length of the CDR3 is 15 residues. V was cut by 3 bases and J by 1 base, with 10 bases left in between. CDR1 and CDR2 from the germline V gene are SEHNR and FQNEAQ (reference sequence). CDR3 sequence: CASSFIRGAKNIQYF. CDR3 bases: TGTGCCAGCAGCTTTATAAGGGGGGCCAAAAACATTCAGTACTTC.

The chain couples TRBV7-6 to TRBJ1-2; 10 bases line up with TRBD1. Germline CDR1 and CDR2: SGHVS and FNYEAQ. With 5 bases clipped from V and 2 bases from J, the junction kept 11 bases outside the gene matches. This CDR3 contains 17 residues. CDR3 residues: CASSLRQGAIQNYGYTF. CDR3 DNA sequence: TGTGCCAGCAGCCTACGACAGGGGGCGATCCAAAACTATGGCTACACCTTC.

The V and J genes are TRBV6-5 and TRBJ2-2, with 13 bases lining up with TRBD2. This CDR3 has 16 amino acids. V lost 4 bases and J lost 6; bases outside the gene matches: 5. Germline-derived CDR1 and CDR2 are MNHEY and SVGAGI. CDR3 nucleotides: TGTGCCAGCAGTTCAGGACTAGCGGGAGTGTCCGGGGAGCTGTTTTTT. It is translated as CASSSGLAGVSGELFF.

In its sample, this clone was seen a few times. V is TRBV4-2 and J is TRBJ2-1, with D hard to call. Germline CDR1 LGHNA, CDR2 YNFKEQ. The CDR3 is made up of 14 amino acids. V shed 3 bases and J shed 6 bases, with 12 bases lying between them. This CDR3 is CASSHPGLLNEQFF. As DNA, the CDR3 is TGTGCCAGCAGCCACCCTGGCCTCCTCAATGAGCAGTTCTTC.

The rearrangement uses TRBV28 and TRBJ2-7; 7 bases line up with TRBD2. Germline V gene data show CDR1 as MDHEN and CDR2 as SYDVKM. Germline trimming cut 8 bases from V and 4 bases from J; bases unmatched to any gene: 8. The CDR3 length is 13 residues. The chain's CDR3 is CASGGTSVYEQYF. In nucleotides, the CDR3 is TGTGCCAGCGGGGGTACTAGCGTTTACGAGCAGTACTTC.

V usage is TRBV24-1 and J usage is TRBJ2-3; the D gene is possibly TRBD1 (6 bases). V was trimmed by 0 bases and J by 2 bases, leaving 11 bases between them. Germline V CDR1 and CDR2: KGHDR, SFDVKD. This CDR3 contains 16 residues. The CDR3 DNA follows: TGTGCCACCAGTGATTTGAGGGACACCTCCACAGATACGCAGTATTTT. Its protein product is CATSDLRDTSTDTQYF.

V and J are TRBV2 and TRBJ2-2; 10 positions agree with TRBD2. Per germline, CDR1 SNHLY and CDR2 FYNNEI. With 5 bases clipped from V and 1 base from J, the junction kept 1 base outside the gene matches. CDR3 length equals 15 residues. The CDR3 coding sequence is TGTGCCAGCAGTTCTAGCGGGGGGAACACCGGGGAGCTGTTTTTT. As protein: CASSSSGGNTGELFF.

This sequence joins TRBV2 and TRBJ2-3; 10 positions agree with TRBD1. There are 16 residues in the CDR3. Germline-derived CDR1 and CDR2 are SNHLY and FYNNEI. Trimming cost V 5 bases and J 1 base; bases outside gene matches: 6. The CDR3 is CASSRQGAIGTDTQYF. As DNA, the CDR3 is TGTGCCAGCAGTCGACAGGGGGCGATCGGCACAGATACGCAGTATTTT.

The chain employs TRBV7-9 and TRBJ2-1; 8 bases align to TRBD2. The ends lost 1 base at V and 5 bases at J; junction bases unmatched: 4. The CDR3 covers 15 residues. CDR1 and CDR2 from the germline V gene are SEHNR and FQNEAQ (reference sequence). As DNA, the CDR3 is TGTGCCAGCAGCTTAGGGACTAGCAGGAACAATGAGCAGTTCTTC. Its translation is CASSLGTSRNNEQFF.

In nucleotides, the CDR3 is TGCGCCAGCAGCCAAGTCGCAAGCGGGAGGGTGCACGGGGAGCTGTTTTTT. Protein: CASSQVASGRVHGELFF. The rearrangement uses TRBV4-1 and TRBJ2-2; 10 bases agree with TRBD2. The V and J ends lost 1 base and 7 bases, in that order; junction bases with no gene match: 9. The CDR3 extends over 17 amino acids. Germline CDR1 and CDR2: MGHRA and YSYEKL.